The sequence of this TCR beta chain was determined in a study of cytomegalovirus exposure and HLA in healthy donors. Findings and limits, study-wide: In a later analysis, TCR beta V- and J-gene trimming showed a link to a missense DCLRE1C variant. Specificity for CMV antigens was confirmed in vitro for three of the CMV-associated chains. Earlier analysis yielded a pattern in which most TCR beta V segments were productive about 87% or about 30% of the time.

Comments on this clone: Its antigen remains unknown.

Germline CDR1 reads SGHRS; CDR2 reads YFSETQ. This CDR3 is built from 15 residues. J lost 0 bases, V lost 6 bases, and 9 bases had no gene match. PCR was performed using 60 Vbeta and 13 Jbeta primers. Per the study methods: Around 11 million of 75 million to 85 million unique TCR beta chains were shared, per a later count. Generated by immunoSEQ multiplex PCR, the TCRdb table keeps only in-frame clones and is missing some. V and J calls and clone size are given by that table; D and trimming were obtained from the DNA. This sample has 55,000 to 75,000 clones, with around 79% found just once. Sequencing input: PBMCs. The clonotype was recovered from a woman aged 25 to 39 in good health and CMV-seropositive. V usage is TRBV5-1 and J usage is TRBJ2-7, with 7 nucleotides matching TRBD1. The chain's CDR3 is CASIARGGPSYEQYF. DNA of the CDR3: TGCGCCAGCATCGCCAGAGGGGGCCCCTCCTACGAGCAGTACTTC.